The sequence of this TCR beta chain was determined in a study of OX40 agonist ivuxolimab in advanced cancers. Looking at the study overall: Patients were infused with ivuxolimab every 2 weeks at 0.01 to 10 mg/kg. Hepatocellular carcinoma, melanoma, renal cell or head and neck cancer affected the dose-escalation patients. Study-wide results and limits: Mean expanded clone counts were higher in CD8+ than CD4+ T cells. Among the least clonally expanded were partial responders at 0.1-3.0 mg/kg.

As to this clone: The antigen is not known.

V shed 0 bases and J 5 bases; nucleotides not matched to a gene: 4. This CDR3 is built from 15 residues. CDR1 and CDR2 from the germline V gene are ENHRY and SYGVKD. The protocol was immunoSEQ multiplex PCR, while the TCRdb copy is restricted to in-frame clones and leaves out a portion. The table records about 91,000 clones, 65% to 90% of them present only once. This receptor was taken from an adult with an advanced solid tumor such as melanoma, head and neck, liver or kidney cancer. This specimen consisted of CD4+ or CD8+ T cells sorted from blood, obtained in a trial of the OX40 agonist ivuxolimab. The chain uses TRBV10-3 and TRBJ1-5; 7 bases agree with TRBD1. The CDR3 sequence is CAISESIQGYQPQHF. The CDR3 DNA is TGTGCCATCAGTGAGTCTATACAGGGGTATCAGCCCCAGCATTTT.